What follows are 23 T cell receptor beta chains derived from one specimen sequenced in a study of blood T cell repertoires in COVID-19. Profiled with immunoSEQ multiplex PCR; TCRdb holds only in-frame clones, not every one. Of some 220,000 clones in the sample, 86% are singletons; the top ten hold 3% to 4.5%. Sequenced: PBMCs or T cells enriched from blood (not recorded which). These receptors all come from a woman aged 40 to 55 with acute COVID-19.

The chain uses TRBV29-1 and TRBJ1-6, with no clear D. V lost 7 bases to trimming and J lost 5 bases, with 12 bases between them. Germline values: CDR1 SQVTM, CDR2 ANQGSEA. The CDR3 length is 13 residues. CDR3 DNA: TGCAGCGCCAAGGACTGGGATAATTCACCCCTCCACTTT. Translated, it gives CSAKDWDNSPLHF. The complete variable domain, with remaining parts taken from reference TRBV29-1 and TRBJ1-6, reads SAVISQKPSRDICQRGTSLTIQCQVDSQVTMMFWYRQQPGQSLTLIATANQGSEATYESGFVIDKFPISRPNLTFSTLTVSNMSPEDSSIYLCSAKDWDNSPLHFGNGTRLTVT.

This clone was detected only once. V and J are TRBV7-8 and TRBJ1-5, with D possibly matching TRBD1 (6 bases). V was clipped by 2 bases and J by 7 bases, with 18 bases between them. The CDR3 sequence is 16 residues long. CDR1 SGHVS and CDR2 FQNEAQ come from the germline V gene. CDR3 coding DNA: TGTGCCAGCAGCTTACGTTTAGGGGACACCAGACAGCCCCAGCATTTT. As protein: CASSLRLGDTRQPQHF. The full variable domain, its missing parts supplied by reference TRBV7-8 and TRBJ1-5, is GAGVSQSPRYKVAKRGQDVALRCDPISGHVSLFWYQQALGQGPEFLTYFQNEAQLDKSGLPSDRFFAERPEGSVSTLKIQRTQQEDSAVYLCASSLRLGDTRQPQHFGDGTRLSIL.

The rearrangement links TRBV5-4 to TRBJ2-3; a possible D gene is TRBD2 (5 bases). V lost 2 bases to trimming and J lost 2 bases, with 12 bases between them. Germline CDR1 is SGHNT and CDR2 is YYREEE (reference sequence). The CDR3 covers 15 residues. The CDR3 DNA reads TGTGCCAGCAGCTTTGGGCTAGCTCCCACAGATACGCAGTATTTT. This encodes CASSFGLAPTDTQYF.

The chain combines TRBV4-3 with TRBJ1-1, with D hard to call. The CDR3 length is 13 residues. Trimming left V 1 base short and J 9 bases short, with 12 bases between. Germline loops: CDR1 LGHNA, CDR2 YSLEER. CDR3 loop: CASSQVSPGQAFF. In nucleotides, the CDR3 is TGCGCCAGCAGCCAAGTTAGTCCAGGCCAAGCTTTCTTT.

Only one count was recorded for this clone. The J gene is TRBJ1-3, the V gene TRBV19; D unresolved. The V end lost 1 base, the J end lost 4 bases, and 14 bases lay between the germline ends. CDR3 size: 16 residues. Germline CDR1 is LNHDA and CDR2 is SQIVND (reference sequence). In nucleotides, the CDR3 is TGTGCCAGTAGTATAGGGGGAGTAATCGGCGGAAACACCATATATTTT. Amino acids: CASSIGGVIGGNTIYF.

The gene calls are TRBV2 and TRBJ1-2; the D is unclear. This CDR3 comprises 14 residues. Trimming took 7 bases from V and 1 from J, leaving 13 bases between them. CDR1 is SNHLY, CDR2 FYNNEI, per germline. The CDR3 DNA sequence: TGTGCCAGCAACCGACCCGGGAGTAACTATGGCTACACCTTC. Residues: CASNRPGSNYGYTF.

This chain links TRBV12-3 or TRBV12-4 with TRBJ1-1, with 7 bases that match TRBD1. The CDR3 is made up of 13 amino acids. V shed 4 bases and J 11 bases; nucleotides not matched to a gene: 10. The CDR3 DNA follows: TGTGCCAGCAGTTCATCGACAGGGAGACACGCTTTCTTT. Translating gives CASSSSTGRHAFF.

The V call is TRBV7-8, the J call TRBJ2-5, with 11 bases identical to TRBD2. The V and J ends lost 5 bases and 5 bases, in that order; junction bases with no gene match: 7. Germline CDR1 is SGHVS and CDR2 is FQNEAQ. CDR3 size: 15 residues. The CDR3 protein is CASSVSGGAQETQYF. The CDR3 coding sequence is TGTGCCAGCAGCGTTAGCGGGGGGGCGCAGGAGACCCAGTACTTC.

The table lists this clone with a few counts. CDR3 nucleotide sequence: TGTGCCAGCAGCTTGCCCCAGGTTCGGAACACTGAAGCTTTCTTT. Protein: CASSLPQVRNTEAFF. The gene calls are TRBV5-8 and TRBJ1-1; D unclear. CDR1 is SGHTS, CDR2 YDEGEE, per germline. The CDR3 extends over 15 amino acids. The ends were cut back, 1 base at V and 1 base at J, with 11 bases in the middle.

For the CDR3, the DNA is TGTGCCAGCACTTCCACGGGCAGGGGATTATATGGCTACACCTTC. This gives the protein CASTSTGRGLYGYTF. The rearrangement links TRBV5-6 to TRBJ1-2; TRBD1 is a possible D gene (6 bases). Trimming took 6 bases from V and 5 from J, leaving 20 bases between them. From germline, CDR1 is SGHDT and CDR2 YYEEEE. The CDR3 consists of 15 residues.

The chain recombines TRBV29-1 with TRBJ1-2; 8 positions match TRBD1. Unmatched junction bases numbered 12, after V lost 4 bases and J lost 8 bases. Germline-derived CDR1 and CDR2 are SQVTM and ANQGSEA. There are 14 residues in the CDR3. The DNA of the CDR3 is TGCAGCGTTGCGGGGACAGGTGTAGAAGTAGGCTACACCTTC. This codes for CSVAGTGVEVGYTF.

Points on this clone: The junction does not match germline at one end; this may be a read error. This sequence joins TRBV3-1 (or the pseudogene TRBV3-2) and TRBJ1-1; 7 bases match TRBD1. There are 12 residues in the CDR3. CDR1 LGHDT and CDR2 YNNKEL come from the germline V gene (reference sequence). CDR3 protein: CASSSTGTRIVF. In nucleotides, the CDR3 is TGTGCCAGCAGCTCGACAGGGACAAGGATAGTCTTT.

Here the CDR3 reads CASSYRGQTNEKLFF. The CDR3 coding sequence is TGTGCCAGCAGCTACCGCGGGCAGACTAATGAAAAACTGTTTTTT. The rearrangement uses TRBV9 and TRBJ1-4; no clear D gene. This CDR3 spans 15 amino acids. The germline V gene encodes CDR1 SGDLS and CDR2 YYNGEE. V was pared by 4 bases and J by 2 bases, with 12 bases between.

The chain is built from TRBV9 and TRBJ2-2; TRBD2 is a possible D gene (6 bases). CDR1 SGDLS and CDR2 YYNGEE come from the germline V gene. This CDR3 is built from 16 residues. The germline V and J ends were trimmed by 4 bases and 4 bases, with 17 bases remaining between them. For the CDR3, the DNA is TGTGCCAGCAGCCCAACCCGGGACTCGGGCACCGGGGAGCTGTTTTTT. Translating gives CASSPTRDSGTGELFF.

The V and J genes are TRBV10-3 and TRBJ2-7; possibly TRBD1 for D (7 bases). V lost 9 bases, J lost 0 bases, and 18 bases lay in between. This CDR3 comprises 15 residues. Looked up from germline, CDR1 is ENHRY and CDR2 is SYGVKD. CDR3 coding DNA: TGTGCCATTTCAGGGGGGCAGGGGTCCTCCTACGAGCAGTACGTC. Its protein product is CAISGGQGSSYEQYV.

The chain joins TRBV7-3 to TRBJ2-1; maybe TRBD1 (6 bases). Trimming removed 5 bases from V and 6 bases from J, with 20 bases in between. Germline-derived CDR1 and CDR2 are SGHTA and FQGTGA. The CDR3 has 16 amino acids. CDR3 sequence reads: CASSNKVGQSGNEQFF. The CDR3 nucleotides read TGTGCCAGCAGCAACAAGGTTGGACAGTCCGGCAATGAGCAGTTCTTC.

The CDR3 is CSTGGGDTEAFF. The CDR3 coding sequence is TGCAGCACCGGCGGCGGAGACACTGAAGCTTTCTTT. This chain connects TRBV29-1 to TRBJ1-1; D unresolved. Germline CDR1 and CDR2: SQVTM and ANQGSEA. Deletions cut 8 bases from V and 3 bases from J, with 13 bases between. CDR3 length equals 12 residues.

This chain uses TRBV13 with TRBJ1-5; 8 positions match TRBD1. Germline assignment: CDR1 PRHDT and CDR2 FYEKMQ (reference sequence). The CDR3 has 12 amino acids. V shed 6 bases, J shed 13 bases, and the junction held 8 bases outside the gene matches. The CDR3 here is CASSSGTGAQHF. The CDR3 DNA is TGTGCCAGCAGTTCGGGGACAGGCGCACAGCATTTT.

The chain carries TRBV3-1 (or the pseudogene TRBV3-2) and TRBJ1-2; 8 nucleotides line up with TRBD1. The CDR3 runs to 17 residues. Germline values: CDR1 LGHDT, CDR2 YNNKEL (reference sequence). V dropped 1 base and J dropped 4; count of bases not matched to a gene: 11. CDR3 in amino acids: CASSQVALGQVTYGYTF. The CDR3 DNA reads as TGTGCCAGCAGCCAAGTAGCCCTGGGACAGGTTACCTATGGCTACACCTTC.

The CDR3 loop is CASSDPAGDGFDEQYF. The CDR3 DNA sequence: TGTGCCAGCAGTGACCCAGCGGGGGATGGATTTGACGAGCAGTACTTC. This chain links TRBV6-1 with TRBJ2-7; TRBD2 agrees at 8 bases. Germline V gene sequence: CDR1 MNHNS, CDR2 SASEGT. The CDR3 covers 16 residues. The V and J ends lost 3 bases and 5 bases, in that order; junction bases with no gene match: 12.

CDR3 DNA: TGTGCCATAAAAAAAAATTCAGGGATACCCGACTATGGCTACACCTTC. It specifies CAIKKNSGIPDYGYTF. J is TRBJ1-2 and V is TRBV10-3; a weak D match, TRBD1 (5 bases). V lost 9 bases to trimming and J lost 3 bases, with 23 bases between them. This CDR3 comprises 16 residues. Per germline, CDR1 ENHRY and CDR2 SYGVKD.

The rearrangement links TRBV5-1 to TRBJ1-3; 8 bases agree with TRBD1. V lost 4 bases to trimming and J lost 2 bases; unmatched junction nucleotides: 8. The length of the CDR3 is 16 residues. CDR1 and CDR2 from the germline V gene are SGHRS and YFSETQ. CDR3 in amino acids: CASSREDRGAGNTIYF. Here the CDR3 DNA reads TGCGCCAGCAGCAGGGAAGACAGGGGCGCTGGAAACACCATATATTTT.

V gene TRBV6-1 combines with J gene TRBJ1-2, with 11 nucleotides matching TRBD1. The V and J ends lost 4 bases and 8 bases, in that order; junction bases with no gene match: 12. CDR3 length: 16 amino acids. CDR1 is MNHNS and CDR2 is SASEGT in the germline V gene. The CDR3 region is CASSGWTWDRGRGYTF. The CDR3 region has the DNA TGTGCCAGCAGTGGATGGACCTGGGACAGGGGGAGAGGCTACACCTTC.